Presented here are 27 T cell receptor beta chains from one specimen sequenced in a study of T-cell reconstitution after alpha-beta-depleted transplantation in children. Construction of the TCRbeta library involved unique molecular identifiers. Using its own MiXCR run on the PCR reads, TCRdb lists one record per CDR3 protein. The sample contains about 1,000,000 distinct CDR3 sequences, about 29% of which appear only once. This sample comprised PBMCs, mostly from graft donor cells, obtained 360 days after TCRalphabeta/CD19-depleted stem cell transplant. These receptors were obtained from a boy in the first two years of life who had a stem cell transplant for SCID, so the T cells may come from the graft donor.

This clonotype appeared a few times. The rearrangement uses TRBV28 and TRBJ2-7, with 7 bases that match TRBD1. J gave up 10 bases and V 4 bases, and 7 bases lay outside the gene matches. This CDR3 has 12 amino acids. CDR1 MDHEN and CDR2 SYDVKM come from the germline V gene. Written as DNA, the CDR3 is TGTGCCAGCAGTTACCAACAGGGGCAACAGTACTTC. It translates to CASSYQQGQQYF.

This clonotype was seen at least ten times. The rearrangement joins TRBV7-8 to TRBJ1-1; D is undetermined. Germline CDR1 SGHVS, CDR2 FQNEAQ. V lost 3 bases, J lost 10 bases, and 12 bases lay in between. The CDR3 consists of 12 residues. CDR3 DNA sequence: TGTGCCAGCAGCTTTGAAAGCTACGGAGCTTTCTTT. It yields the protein CASSFESYGAFF.

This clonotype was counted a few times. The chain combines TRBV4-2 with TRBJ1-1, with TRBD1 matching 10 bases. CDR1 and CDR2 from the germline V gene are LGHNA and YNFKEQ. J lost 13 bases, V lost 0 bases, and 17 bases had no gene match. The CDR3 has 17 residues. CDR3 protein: CASSQETTGTGAHKGFF. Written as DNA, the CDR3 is TGTGCCAGCAGCCAAGAGACCACCGGGACAGGGGCCCACAAGGGTTTCTTT.

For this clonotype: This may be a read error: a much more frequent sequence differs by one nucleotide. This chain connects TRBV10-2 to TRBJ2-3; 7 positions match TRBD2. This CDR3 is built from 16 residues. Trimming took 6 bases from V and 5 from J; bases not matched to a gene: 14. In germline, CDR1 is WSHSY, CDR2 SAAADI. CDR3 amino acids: CASRAGAGIIIDTQYF. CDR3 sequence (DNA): TGCGCCAGCAGGGCGGGAGCAGGGATCATTATAGATACGCAGTATTTT.

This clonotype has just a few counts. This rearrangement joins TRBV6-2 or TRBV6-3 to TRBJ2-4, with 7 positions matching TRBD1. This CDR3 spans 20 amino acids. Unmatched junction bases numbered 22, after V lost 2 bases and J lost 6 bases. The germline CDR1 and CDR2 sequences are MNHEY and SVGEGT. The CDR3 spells CASSYHTTPKRQGGGNIQYF. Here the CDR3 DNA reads TGTGCCAGCAGTTACCACACGACACCGAAAAGACAGGGTGGGGGAAACATTCAGTACTTC.

Here the CDR3 reads CASSSGQDTDTQYF. DNA for the CDR3: TGTGCCAGCAGCTCGGGACAGGACACAGATACGCAGTATTTT. This chain joins TRBV7-9 and TRBJ2-3; 8 bases fit TRBD1. Germline V gene lookup returns CDR1 SEHNR and CDR2 FQNEAQ (reference sequence). The CDR3 is made up of 14 amino acids. The junction had 2 bases not matched to a gene; V was cut back by 4 bases and J by 2 bases.

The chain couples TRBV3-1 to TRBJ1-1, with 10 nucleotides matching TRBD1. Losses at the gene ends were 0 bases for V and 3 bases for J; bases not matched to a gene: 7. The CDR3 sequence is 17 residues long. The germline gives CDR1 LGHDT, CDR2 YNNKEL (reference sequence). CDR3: CASSQEGQGWLDTEAFF. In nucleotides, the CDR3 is TGTGCCAGCAGCCAAGAGGGACAGGGGTGGTTGGACACTGAAGCTTTCTTT.

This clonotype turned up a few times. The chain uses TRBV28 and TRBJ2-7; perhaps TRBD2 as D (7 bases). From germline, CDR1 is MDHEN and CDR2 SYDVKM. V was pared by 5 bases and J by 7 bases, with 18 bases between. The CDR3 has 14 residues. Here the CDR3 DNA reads TGTGCCAGCAGTACTAGGGGGGGCCCCCTGGAGCAGTACTTC. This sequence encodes CASSTRGGPLEQYF.

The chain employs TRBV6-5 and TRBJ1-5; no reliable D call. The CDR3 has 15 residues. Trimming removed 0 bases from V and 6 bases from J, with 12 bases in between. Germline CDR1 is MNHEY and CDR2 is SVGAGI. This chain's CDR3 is CASSYSKEFGQPQHF. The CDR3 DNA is TGTGCCAGCAGTTACTCGAAAGAGTTTGGTCAGCCCCAGCATTTT.

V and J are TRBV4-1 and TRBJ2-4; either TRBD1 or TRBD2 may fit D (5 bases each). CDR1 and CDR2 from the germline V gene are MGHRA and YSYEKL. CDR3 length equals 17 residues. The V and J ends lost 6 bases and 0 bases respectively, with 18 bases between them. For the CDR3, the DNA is TGCGCCAGCAGTTCGGGACCGCCCCAGGGAGCCAAAAACATTCAGTACTTC. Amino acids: CASSSGPPQGAKNIQYF.

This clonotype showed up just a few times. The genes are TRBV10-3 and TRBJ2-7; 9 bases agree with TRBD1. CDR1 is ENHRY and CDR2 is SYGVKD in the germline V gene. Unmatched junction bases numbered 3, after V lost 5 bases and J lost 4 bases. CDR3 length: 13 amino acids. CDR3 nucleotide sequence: TGTGCCATCAGTTGGGACAGGGATTACGAGCAGTACTTC. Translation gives CAISWDRDYEQYF.

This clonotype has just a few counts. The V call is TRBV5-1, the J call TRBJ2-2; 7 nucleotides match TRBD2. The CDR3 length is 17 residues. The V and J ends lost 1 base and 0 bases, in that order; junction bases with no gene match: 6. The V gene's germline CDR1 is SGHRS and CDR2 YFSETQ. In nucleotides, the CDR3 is TGCGCCAGCAGCTTGAGGGCCGGGAGGTCGAACACCGGGGAGCTGTTTTTT. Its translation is CASSLRAGRSNTGELFF.

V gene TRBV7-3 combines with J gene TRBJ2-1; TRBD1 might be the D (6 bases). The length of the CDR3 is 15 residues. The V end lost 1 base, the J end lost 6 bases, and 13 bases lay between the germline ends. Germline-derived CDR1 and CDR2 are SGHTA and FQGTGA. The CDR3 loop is CASSLRGHSSNEQFF. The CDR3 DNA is TGTGCCAGCAGCTTAAGGGGACACTCTTCCAATGAGCAGTTCTTC.

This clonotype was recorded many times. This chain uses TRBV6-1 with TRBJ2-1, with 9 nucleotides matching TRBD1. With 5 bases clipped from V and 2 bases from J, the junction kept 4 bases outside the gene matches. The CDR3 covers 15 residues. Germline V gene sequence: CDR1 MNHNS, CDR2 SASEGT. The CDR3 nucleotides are TGTGCCAGCAGTCTCCGGGACAGGGCCTACAATGAGCAGTTCTTC. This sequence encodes CASSLRDRAYNEQFF.

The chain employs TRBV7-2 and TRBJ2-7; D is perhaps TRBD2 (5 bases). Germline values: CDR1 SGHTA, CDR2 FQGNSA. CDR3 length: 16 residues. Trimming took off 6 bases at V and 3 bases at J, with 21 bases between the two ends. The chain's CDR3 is CASSSPGRGTLYEQYF. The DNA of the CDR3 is TGTGCCAGCAGTTCCCCAGGCCGGGGAACCCTCTACGAGCAGTACTTC.

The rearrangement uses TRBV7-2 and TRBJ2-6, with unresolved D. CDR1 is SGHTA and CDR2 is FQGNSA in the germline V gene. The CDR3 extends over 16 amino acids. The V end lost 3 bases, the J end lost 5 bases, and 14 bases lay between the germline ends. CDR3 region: CASSFRVSRRANVLTF. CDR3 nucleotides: TGTGCCAGCAGCTTTAGAGTTAGTAGGCGGGCCAACGTCCTGACTTTC. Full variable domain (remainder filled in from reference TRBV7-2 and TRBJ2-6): GAGVSQSPSNKVTEKGKDVELRCDPISGHTALYWYRQSLGQGLEFLIYFQGNSAPDKSGLPSDRFSAERTGGSVSTLTIQRTQQEDSAVYLCASSFRVSRRANVLTFGAGSRLTVL.

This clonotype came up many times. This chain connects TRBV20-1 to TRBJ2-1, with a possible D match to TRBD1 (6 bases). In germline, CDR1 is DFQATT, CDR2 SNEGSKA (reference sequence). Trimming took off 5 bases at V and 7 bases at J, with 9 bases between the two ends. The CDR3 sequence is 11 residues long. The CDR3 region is CSAGGLNEQFF. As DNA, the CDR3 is TGCAGTGCTGGGGGCCTAAATGAGCAGTTCTTC.

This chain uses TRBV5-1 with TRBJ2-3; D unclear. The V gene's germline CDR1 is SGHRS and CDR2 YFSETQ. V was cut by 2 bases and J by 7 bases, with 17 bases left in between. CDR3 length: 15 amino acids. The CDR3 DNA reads TGCGCCAGCAGCTTTGTGGGTGCCCCACAATATACGCAGTATTTT. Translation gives CASSFVGAPQYTQYF.

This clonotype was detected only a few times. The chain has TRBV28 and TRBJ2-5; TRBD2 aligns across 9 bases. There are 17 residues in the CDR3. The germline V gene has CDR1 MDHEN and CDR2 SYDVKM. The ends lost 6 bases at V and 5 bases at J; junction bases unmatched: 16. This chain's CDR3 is CASRAPGLAGNLETQYF. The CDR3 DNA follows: TGTGCCAGCAGAGCGCCGGGACTAGCCGGTAACCTCGAGACCCAGTACTTC.

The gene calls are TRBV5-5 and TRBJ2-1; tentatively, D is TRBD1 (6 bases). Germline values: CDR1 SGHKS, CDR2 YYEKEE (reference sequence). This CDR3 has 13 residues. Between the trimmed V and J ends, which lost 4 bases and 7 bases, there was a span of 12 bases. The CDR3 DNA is TGTGCCAGCAGCCCGATCACAGGGAATGAGCAGTTCTTC. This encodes CASSPITGNEQFF.

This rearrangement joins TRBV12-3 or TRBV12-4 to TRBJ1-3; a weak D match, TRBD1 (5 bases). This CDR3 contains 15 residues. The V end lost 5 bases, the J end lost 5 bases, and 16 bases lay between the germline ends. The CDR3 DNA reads TGTGCCAGCAGTCCCACATGGGGCTTGCGAAACACCATATATTTT. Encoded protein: CASSPTWGLRNTIYF.

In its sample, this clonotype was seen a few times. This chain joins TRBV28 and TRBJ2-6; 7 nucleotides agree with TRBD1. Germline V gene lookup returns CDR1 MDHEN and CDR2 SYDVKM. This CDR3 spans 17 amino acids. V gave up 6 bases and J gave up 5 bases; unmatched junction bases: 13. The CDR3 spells CASSPRDSFSRANVLTF. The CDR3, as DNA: TGTGCCAGCAGCCCACGGGACAGTTTTTCTAGGGCCAACGTCCTGACTTTC. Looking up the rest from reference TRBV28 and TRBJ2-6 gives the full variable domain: DVKVTQSSRYLVKRTGEKVFLECVQDMDHENMFWYRQDPGLGLRLIYFSYDVKMKEKGDIPEGYSVSREKKERFSLILESASTNQTSMYLCASSPRDSFSRANVLTFGAGSRLTVL.

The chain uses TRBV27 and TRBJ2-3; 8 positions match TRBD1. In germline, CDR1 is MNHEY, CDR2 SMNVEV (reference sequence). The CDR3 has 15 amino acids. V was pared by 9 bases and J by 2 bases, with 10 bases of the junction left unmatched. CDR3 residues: CASGPGQDYTDTQYF. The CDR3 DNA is TGTGCCAGTGGCCCGGGACAGGACTACACAGATACGCAGTATTTT.

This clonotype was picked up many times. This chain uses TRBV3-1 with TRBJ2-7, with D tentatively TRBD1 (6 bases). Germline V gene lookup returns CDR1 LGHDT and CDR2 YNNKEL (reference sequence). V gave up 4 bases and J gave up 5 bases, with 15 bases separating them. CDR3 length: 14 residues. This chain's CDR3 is CASSLRQATHEQYF. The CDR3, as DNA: TGTGCCAGCAGCCTCCGACAGGCTACCCACGAGCAGTACTTC.

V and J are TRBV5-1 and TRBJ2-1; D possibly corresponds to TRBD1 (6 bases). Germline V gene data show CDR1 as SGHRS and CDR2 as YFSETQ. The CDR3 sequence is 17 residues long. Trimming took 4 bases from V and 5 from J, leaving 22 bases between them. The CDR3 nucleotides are TGCGCCAGCAGCCCCAGATACAGGGTTGAGGGAAACAATGAGCAGTTCTTC. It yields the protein CASSPRYRVEGNNEQFF.

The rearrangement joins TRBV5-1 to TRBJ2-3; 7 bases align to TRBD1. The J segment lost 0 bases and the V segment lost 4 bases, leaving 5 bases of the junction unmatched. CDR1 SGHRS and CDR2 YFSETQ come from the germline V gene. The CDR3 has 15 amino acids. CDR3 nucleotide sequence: TGCGCCAGCAGCGTATGGGACAGTAGCACAGATACGCAGTATTTT. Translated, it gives CASSVWDSSTDTQYF.

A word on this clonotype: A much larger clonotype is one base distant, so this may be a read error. CDR3 in DNA: TGTGCCAGCAGTCCCGGGACAGGGGGCCCCGGGGAGCTGTTTTTT. It specifies CASSPGTGGPGELFF. The chain combines TRBV12-3 or TRBV12-4 with TRBJ2-2, with TRBD1 matching 12 bases. The CDR3 length is 15 residues. J lost 6 bases, V lost 5 bases, and 4 bases had no gene match.